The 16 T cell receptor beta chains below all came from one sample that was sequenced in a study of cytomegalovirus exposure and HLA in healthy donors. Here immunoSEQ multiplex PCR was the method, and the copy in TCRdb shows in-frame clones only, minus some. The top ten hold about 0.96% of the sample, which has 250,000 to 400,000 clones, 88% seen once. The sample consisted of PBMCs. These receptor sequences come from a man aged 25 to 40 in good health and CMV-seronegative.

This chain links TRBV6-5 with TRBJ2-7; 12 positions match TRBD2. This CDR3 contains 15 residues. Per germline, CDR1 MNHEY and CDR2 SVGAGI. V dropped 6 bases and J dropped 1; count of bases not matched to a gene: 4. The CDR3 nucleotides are TGTGCCAGCAGGCCCCTAGCGGGGGGGTCCTACGAGCAGTACTTC. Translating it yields CASRPLAGGSYEQYF.

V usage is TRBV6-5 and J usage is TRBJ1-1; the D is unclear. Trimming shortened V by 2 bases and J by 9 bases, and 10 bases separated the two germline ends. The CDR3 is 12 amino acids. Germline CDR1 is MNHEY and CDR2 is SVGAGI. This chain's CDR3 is CASSYPGSKAFF. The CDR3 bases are TGTGCCAGCAGTTACCCCGGGTCCAAAGCTTTCTTT.

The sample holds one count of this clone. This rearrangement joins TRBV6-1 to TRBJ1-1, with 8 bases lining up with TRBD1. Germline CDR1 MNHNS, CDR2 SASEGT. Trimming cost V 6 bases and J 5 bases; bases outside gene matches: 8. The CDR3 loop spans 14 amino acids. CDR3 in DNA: TGTGCCAGCAGGACCAACAGGGGGGGGACTGAAGCTTTCTTT. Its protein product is CASRTNRGGTEAFF.

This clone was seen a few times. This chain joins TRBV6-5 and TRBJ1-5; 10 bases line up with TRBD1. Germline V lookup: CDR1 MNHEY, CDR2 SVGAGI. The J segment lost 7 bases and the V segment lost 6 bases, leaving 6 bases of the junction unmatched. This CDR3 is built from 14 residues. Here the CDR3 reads CASSSTGGTQPQHF. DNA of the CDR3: TGTGCCAGCAGCTCGACAGGGGGCACGCAGCCCCAGCATTTT.

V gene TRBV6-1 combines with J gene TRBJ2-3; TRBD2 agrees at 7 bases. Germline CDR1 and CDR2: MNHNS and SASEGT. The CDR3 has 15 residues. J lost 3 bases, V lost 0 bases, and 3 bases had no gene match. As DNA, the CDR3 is TGTGCCAGCAGTGAAGCCCTCGGGGGGACAGATACGCAGTATTTT. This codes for CASSEALGGTDTQYF.

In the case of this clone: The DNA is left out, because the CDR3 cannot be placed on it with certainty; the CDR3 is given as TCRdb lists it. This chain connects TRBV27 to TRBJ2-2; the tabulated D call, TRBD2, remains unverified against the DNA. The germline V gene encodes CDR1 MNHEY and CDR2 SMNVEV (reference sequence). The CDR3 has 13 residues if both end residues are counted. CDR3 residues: CASSSSNTGELFF.

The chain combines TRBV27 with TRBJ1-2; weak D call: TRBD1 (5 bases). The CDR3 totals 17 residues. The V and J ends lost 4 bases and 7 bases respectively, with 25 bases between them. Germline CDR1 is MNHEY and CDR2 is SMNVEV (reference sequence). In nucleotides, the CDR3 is TGTGCCAGCAGTTCCCTGTCTGCGGCAGGGCGGTCGATTGGCTACACCTTC. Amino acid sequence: CASSSLSAAGRSIGYTF.

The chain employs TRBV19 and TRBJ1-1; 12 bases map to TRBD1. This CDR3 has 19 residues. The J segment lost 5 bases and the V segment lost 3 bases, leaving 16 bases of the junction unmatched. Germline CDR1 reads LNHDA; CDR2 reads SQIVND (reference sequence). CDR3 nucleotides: TGTGCCAGTAGTATGACATCACCGGGACAGGGGGCGAGAAAGACTGAAGCTTTCTTT. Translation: CASSMTSPGQGARKTEAFF.

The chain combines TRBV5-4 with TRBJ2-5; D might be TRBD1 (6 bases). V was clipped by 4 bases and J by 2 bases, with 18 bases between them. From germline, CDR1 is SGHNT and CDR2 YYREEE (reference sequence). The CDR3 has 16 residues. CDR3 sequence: CASSVVVQGPQETQYF. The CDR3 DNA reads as TGTGCCAGCAGCGTGGTGGTACAGGGACCGCAAGAGACCCAGTACTTC.

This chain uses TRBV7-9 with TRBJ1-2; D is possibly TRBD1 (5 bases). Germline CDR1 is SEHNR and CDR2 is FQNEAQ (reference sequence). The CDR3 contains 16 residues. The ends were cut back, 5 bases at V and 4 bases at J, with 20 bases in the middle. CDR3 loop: CASSPPTLDSFYGYTF. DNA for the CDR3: TGTGCCAGCAGCCCACCCACCCTAGACAGCTTCTATGGCTACACCTTC.

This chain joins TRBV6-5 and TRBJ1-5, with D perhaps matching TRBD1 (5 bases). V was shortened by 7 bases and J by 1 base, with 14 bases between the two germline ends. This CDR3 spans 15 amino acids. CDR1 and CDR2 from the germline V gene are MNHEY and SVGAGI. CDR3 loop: CASTTSGRSNQPQHF. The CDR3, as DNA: TGTGCCAGCACTACTTCAGGGAGGAGCAATCAGCCCCAGCATTTT.

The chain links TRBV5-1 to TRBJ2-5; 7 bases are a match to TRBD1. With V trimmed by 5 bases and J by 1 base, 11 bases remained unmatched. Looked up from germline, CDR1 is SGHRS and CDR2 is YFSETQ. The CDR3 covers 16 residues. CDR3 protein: CASSPLVAGGQETQYF. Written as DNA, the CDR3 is TGCGCCAGCAGTCCCCTTGTCGCAGGGGGCCAAGAGACCCAGTACTTC.

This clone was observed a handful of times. The CDR3 spells CASSVDRQVGKLFF. The DNA of the CDR3 is TGTGCCAGCAGCGTAGACAGACAGGTCGGAAAACTGTTTTTT. The gene calls are TRBV2 and TRBJ1-4, with D tentatively TRBD1 (6 bases). Germline V gene data show CDR1 as SNHLY and CDR2 as FYNNEI. V gave up 6 bases and J gave up 10 bases, with 18 bases separating them. The CDR3 is 14 residues long.

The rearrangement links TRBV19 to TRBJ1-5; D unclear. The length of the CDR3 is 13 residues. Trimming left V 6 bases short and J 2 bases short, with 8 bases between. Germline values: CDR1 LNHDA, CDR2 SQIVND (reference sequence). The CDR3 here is CASSDTGNQPQHF. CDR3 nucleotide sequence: TGTGCCAGTAGCGATACGGGCAATCAGCCCCAGCATTTT.

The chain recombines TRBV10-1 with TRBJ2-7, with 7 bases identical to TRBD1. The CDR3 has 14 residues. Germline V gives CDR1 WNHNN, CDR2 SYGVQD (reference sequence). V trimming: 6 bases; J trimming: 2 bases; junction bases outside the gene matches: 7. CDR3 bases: TGCGCCAGCAGATCCGGGACAGCGACCTACGAGCAGTACTTC. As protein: CASRSGTATYEQYF.

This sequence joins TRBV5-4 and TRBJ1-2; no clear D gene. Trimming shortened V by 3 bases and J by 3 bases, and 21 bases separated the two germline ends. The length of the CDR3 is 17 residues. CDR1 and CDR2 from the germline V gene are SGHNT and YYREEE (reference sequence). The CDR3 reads CASSSPFGHAKDYGYTF. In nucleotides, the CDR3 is TGTGCCAGCAGCTCACCCTTCGGTCACGCGAAAGACTATGGCTACACCTTC.